This T cell receptor beta chain was sequenced for a study of T cells in Graves' hyperthyroidism and ophthalmopathy. Hyperthyroidism of Graves' type that showed no ophthalmopathy progression within 18 months was stable. Disease duration under 2 months; hyperthyroidism patients were aged 18 to 65. Patients having uncontrolled infection, another autoimmune disease, pregnancy or lactation were not included. The PBMCs were taken from over 9.5 ml of fresh peripheral blood. Note on this clonotype: This clone may be a read error of a much larger clone one base away.

TCR beta CDR3 regions were amplified from RNA. The HTBI primer set served for first-round RT-PCR of the TCR CDR3. TCRdb recomputed calls from the multiplex PCR reads with MiXCR, one row per CDR3 protein. The sample has about 560,000 distinct CDR3 sequences, roughly 14% seen once; the top ten hold less than 9.5%. The TCR comes from a woman aged 30 to 39 with Graves' hyperthyroidism. Sequencing was carried out using blood.

CDR3 protein: CASSRGHSDTQCF. CDR3 nucleotide sequence: TGTGCCAGCAGCAGAGGACACTCAGATACGCAGTGTTTT. The genes are TRBV7-3 and TRBJ2-3; TRBD1 is a possible D gene (5 bases). Germline V lookup: CDR1 SGHTA, CDR2 FQGTGA. The CDR3 consists of 13 residues.